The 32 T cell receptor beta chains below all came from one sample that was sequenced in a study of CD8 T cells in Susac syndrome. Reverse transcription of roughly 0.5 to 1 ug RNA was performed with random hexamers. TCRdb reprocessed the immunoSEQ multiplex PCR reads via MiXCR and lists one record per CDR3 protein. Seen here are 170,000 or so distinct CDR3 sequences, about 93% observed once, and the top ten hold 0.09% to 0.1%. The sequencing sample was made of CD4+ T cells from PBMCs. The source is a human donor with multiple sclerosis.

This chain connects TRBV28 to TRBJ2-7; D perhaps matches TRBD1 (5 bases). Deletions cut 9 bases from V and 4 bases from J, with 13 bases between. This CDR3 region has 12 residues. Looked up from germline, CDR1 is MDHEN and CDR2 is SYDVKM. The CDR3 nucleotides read TGTGCCAGTACAGTAGGGGATTACGAGCAGTACTTC. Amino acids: CASTVGDYEQYF.

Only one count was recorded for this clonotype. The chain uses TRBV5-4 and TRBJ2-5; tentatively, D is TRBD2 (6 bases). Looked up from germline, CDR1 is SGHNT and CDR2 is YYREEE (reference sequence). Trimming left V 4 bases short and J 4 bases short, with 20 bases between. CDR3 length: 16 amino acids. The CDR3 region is CASSDLEGRLRETQYF. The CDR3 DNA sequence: TGTGCCAGCAGCGACTTGGAGGGCCGATTGCGAGAGACCCAGTACTTC.

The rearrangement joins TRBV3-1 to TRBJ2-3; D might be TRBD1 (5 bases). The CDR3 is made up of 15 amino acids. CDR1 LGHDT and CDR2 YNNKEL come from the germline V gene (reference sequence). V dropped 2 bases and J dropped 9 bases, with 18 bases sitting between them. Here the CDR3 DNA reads TGTGCCAGCAGCCAACAACAGGTGCCGTCTGTCACGCAGTATTTT. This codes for CASSQQQVPSVTQYF.

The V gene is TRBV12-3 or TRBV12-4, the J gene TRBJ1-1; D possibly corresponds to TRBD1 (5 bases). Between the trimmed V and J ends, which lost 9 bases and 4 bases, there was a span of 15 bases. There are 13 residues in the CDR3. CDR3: CASELIQATEAFF. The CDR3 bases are TGTGCCAGTGAATTAATACAGGCCACTGAAGCTTTCTTT.

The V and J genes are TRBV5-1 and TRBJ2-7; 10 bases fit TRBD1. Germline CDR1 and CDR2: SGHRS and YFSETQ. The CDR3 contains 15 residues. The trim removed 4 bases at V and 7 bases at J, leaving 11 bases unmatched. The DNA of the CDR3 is TGCGCCAGCAGCGTTCCGGGACAGGGGTCCAATGAGCAGTACTTC. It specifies CASSVPGQGSNEQYF.

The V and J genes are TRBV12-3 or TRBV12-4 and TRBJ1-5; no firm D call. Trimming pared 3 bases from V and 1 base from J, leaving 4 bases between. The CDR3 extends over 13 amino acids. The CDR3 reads CASSLLSNQPQHF. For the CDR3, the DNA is TGTGCCAGCAGTTTGTTGAGCAATCAGCCCCAGCATTTT.

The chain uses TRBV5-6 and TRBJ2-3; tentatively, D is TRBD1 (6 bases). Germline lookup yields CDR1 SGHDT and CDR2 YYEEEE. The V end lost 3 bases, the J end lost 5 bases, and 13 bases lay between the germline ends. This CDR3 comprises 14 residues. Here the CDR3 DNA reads TGTGCCAGCAGCTCAACAGGGATATTAGATACGCAGTATTTT. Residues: CASSSTGILDTQYF.

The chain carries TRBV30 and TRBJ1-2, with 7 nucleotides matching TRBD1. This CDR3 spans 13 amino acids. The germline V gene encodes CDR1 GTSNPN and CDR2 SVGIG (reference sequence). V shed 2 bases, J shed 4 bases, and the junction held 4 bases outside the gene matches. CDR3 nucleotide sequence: TGTGCCTGGAGTTGGGGACAGCCCTATGGCTACACCTTC. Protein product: CAWSWGQPYGYTF.

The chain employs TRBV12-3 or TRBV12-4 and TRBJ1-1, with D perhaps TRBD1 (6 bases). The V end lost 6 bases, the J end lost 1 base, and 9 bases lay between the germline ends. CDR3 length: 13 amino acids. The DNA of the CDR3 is TGTGCCAGCAGACGACAGGAGAACACTGAAGCTTTCTTT. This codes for CASRRQENTEAFF.

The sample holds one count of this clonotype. For the CDR3, the DNA is TGTGCCAGCAGCTTACTCTCCTATAATTCACCCCTCCACTTT. Translation: CASSLLSYNSPLHF. The V gene is TRBV7-3, the J gene TRBJ1-6; D ambiguous. V lost 2 bases and J lost 0, with 2 bases in between. Germline V lookup: CDR1 SGHTA, CDR2 FQGTGA. The CDR3 length is 14 residues.

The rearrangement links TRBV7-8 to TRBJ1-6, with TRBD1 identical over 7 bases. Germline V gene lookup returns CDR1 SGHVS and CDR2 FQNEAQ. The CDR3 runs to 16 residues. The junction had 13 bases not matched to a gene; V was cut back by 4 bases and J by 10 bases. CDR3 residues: CASSWTGSGRYSPLHF. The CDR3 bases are TGTGCCAGCAGCTGGACAGGCAGTGGTCGATACTCACCCCTCCACTTT.

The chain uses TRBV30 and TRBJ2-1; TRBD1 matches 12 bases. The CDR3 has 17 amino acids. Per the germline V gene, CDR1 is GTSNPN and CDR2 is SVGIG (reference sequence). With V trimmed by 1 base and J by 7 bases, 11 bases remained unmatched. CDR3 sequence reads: CAWSARPGQGAVNEQFF. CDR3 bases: TGTGCCTGGAGTGCTCGCCCGGGACAGGGGGCTGTTAATGAGCAGTTCTTC.

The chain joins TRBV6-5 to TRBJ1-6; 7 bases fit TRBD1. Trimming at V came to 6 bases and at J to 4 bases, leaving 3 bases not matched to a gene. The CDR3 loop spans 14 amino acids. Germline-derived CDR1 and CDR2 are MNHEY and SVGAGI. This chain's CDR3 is CASRSGQYNSPLHF. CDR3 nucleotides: TGTGCCAGCAGGTCGGGACAGTATAATTCACCCCTCCACTTT.

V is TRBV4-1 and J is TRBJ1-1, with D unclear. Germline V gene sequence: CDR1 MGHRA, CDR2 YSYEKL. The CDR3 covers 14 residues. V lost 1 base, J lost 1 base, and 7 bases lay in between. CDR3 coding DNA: TGCGCCAGCAGCCAAGTCGCAGAGAACACTGAAGCTTTCTTT. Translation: CASSQVAENTEAFF.

The CDR3 loop reads CASSGTGMAFF. The CDR3, as DNA: TGCGCCAGCAGTGGGACTGGGATGGCTTTCTTT. The rearrangement joins TRBV10-2 to TRBJ1-1; D not resolved. The CDR3 runs 11 residues. CDR1 WSHSY and CDR2 SAAADI come from the germline V gene. V gave up 4 bases and J gave up 11 bases, with 11 bases separating them.

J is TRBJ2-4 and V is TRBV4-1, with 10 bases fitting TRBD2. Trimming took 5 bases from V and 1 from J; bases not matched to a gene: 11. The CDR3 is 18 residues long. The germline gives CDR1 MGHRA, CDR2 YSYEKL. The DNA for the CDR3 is TGCGCCAGCAGCACGGGACTAGCGTCAGGGAGGGCCAAAAACATTCAGTACTTC. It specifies CASSTGLASGRAKNIQYF.

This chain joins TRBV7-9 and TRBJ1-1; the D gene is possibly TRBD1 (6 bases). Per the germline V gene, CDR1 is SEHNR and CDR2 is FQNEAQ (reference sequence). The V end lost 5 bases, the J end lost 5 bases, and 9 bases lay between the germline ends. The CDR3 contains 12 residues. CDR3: CASSNRVTEAFF. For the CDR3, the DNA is TGTGCCAGCAGCAACAGGGTTACTGAAGCTTTCTTT.

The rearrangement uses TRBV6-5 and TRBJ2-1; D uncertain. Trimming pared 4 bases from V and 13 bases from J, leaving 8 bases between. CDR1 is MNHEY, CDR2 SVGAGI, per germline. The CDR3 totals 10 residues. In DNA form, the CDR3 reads TGTGCCAGCAGTTCCCCCAATCAGTTCTTC. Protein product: CASSSPNQFF.

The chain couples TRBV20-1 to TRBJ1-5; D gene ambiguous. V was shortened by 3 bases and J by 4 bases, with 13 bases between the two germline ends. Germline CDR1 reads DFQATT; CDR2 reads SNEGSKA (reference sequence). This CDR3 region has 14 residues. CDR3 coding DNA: TGCAGTGCTAGTAATAGACGGACTAATCAGCCCCAGCATTTT. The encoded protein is CSASNRRTNQPQHF.

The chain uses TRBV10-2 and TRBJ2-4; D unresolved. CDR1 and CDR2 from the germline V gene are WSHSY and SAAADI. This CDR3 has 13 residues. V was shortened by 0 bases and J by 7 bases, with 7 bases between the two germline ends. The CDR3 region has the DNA TGCGCCAGCAGTGAGTCGACTCAGAACATTCAGTACTTC. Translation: CASSESTQNIQYF.

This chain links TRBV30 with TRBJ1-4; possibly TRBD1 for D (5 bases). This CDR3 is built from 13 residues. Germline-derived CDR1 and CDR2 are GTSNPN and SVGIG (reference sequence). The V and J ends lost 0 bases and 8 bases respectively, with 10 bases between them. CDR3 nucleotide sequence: TGTGCCTGGAGTGTACGGGGCCGGGAAAAACTGTTTTTT. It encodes CAWSVRGREKLFF.

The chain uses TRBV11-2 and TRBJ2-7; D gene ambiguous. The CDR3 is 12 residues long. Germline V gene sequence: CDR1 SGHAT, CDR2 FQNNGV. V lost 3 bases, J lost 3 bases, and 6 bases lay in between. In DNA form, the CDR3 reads TGTGCCAGCAGCTTGCTCTACTACGAGCAGTACTTC. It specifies CASSLLYYEQYF. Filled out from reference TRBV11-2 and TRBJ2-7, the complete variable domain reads EAGVAQSPRYKIIEKRQSVAFWCNPISGHATLYWYQQILGQGPKLLIQFQNNGVVDDSQLPKDRFSAERLKGVDSTLKIQPAKLEDSAVYLCASSLLYYEQYFGPGTRLTVT.

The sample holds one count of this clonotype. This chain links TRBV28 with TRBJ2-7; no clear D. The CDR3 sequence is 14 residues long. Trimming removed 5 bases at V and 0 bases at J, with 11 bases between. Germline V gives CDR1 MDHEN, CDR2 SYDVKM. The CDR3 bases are TGTGCCAGCAGTCCCCCGCGAGGCTCCTACGAGCAGTACTTC. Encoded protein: CASSPPRGSYEQYF.

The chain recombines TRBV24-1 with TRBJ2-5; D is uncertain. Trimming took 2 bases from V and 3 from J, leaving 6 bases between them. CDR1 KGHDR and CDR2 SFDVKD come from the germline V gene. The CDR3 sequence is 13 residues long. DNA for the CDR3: TGTGCCACCAGTGATTCAAACAAAGAGACCCAGTACTTC. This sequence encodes CATSDSNKETQYF.

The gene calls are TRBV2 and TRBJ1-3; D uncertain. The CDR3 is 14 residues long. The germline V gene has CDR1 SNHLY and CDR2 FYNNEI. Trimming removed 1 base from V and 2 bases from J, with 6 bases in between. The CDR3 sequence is CASSEGSAGNTIYF. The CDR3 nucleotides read TGTGCCAGCAGTGAAGGTTCGGCTGGAAACACCATATATTTT.

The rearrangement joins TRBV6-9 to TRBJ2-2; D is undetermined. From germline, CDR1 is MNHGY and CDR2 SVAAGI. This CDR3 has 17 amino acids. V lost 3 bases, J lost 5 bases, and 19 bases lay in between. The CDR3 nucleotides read TGTGCCAGCAGTTACTGGTCTGACACCGTAGGGACCGGGGAGCTGTTTTTT. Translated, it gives CASSYWSDTVGTGELFF.

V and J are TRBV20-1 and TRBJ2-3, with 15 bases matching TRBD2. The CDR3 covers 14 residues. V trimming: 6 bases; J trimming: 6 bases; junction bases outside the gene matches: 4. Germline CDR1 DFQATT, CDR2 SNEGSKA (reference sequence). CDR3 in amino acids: CSAGLAGGPDTQYF. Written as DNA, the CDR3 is TGCAGTGCAGGACTAGCGGGGGGGCCCGATACGCAGTATTTT.

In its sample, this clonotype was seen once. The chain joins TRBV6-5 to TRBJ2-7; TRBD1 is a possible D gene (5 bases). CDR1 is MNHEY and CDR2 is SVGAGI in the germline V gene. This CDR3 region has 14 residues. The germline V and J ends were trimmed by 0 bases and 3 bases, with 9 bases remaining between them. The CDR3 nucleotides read TGTGCCAGCAGTTACTCGGGGCCACTCTACGAGCAGTACTTC. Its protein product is CASSYSGPLYEQYF.

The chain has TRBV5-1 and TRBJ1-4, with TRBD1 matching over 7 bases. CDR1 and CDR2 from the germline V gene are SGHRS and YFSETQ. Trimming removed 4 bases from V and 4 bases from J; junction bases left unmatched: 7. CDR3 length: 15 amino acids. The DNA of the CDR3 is TGCGCCAGCAGCCGAGGACAGGCTGATAATGAAAAACTGTTTTTT. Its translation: CASSRGQADNEKLFF.

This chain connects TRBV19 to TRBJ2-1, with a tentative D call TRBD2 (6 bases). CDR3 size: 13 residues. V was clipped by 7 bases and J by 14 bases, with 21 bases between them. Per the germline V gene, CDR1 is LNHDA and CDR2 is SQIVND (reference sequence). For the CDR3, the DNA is TGTGCCAGTAAACGGGGGACGCAAACCGAGGAGTTCTTC. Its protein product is CASKRGTQTEEFF. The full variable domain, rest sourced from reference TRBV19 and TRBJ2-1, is DGGITQSPKYLFRKEGQNVTLSCEQNLNHDAMYWYRQDPGQGLRLIYYSQIVNDFQKGDIAEGYSVSREKKESFPLTVTSAQKNPTAFYLCASKRGTQTEEFFGPGTRLTVL.

CDR3 in DNA: TGTGCCAGCAGCTCTCAAAGCTCTGGGGCCAACGTCCTGACTTTC. Amino acids: CASSSQSSGANVLTF. The chain carries TRBV28 and TRBJ2-6; D remains ambiguous. V was shortened by 6 bases and J by 0 bases, with 9 bases between the two germline ends. The CDR3 loop spans 15 amino acids. Per the germline V gene, CDR1 is MDHEN and CDR2 is SYDVKM.

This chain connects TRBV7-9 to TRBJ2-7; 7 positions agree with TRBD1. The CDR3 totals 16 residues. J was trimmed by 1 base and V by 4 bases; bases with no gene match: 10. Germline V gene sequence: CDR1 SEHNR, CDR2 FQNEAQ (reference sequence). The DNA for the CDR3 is TGTGCCAGCAGCTATCAGGAAGGGACAGCTTCCTACGAGCAGTACTTC. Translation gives CASSYQEGTASYEQYF.